One and the same sample provided the 15 T cell receptor beta chains below, sequenced in a study of shared clonotypes between healthy human individuals. The table came from immunoSEQ multiplex PCR; TCRdb's copy has only in-frame clones and leaves some out. The sample lists about 510,000 clones; more than 65% were seen once. The sequencing input was PBMCs. The receptors derive from a woman between 40 and 50 years old in good health. Some clones in this sample may be carry-over from other donors' samples.

The V gene is TRBV5-8, the J gene TRBJ1-5; TRBD1 might be the D (6 bases). Germline lookup yields CDR1 SGHTS and CDR2 YDEGEE. V was trimmed by 4 bases and J by 4 bases, leaving 15 bases between them. The CDR3 covers 15 residues. The CDR3 nucleotides are TGTGCCAGCAGCCCCGACCTGGGGGCAAATCAGCCCCAGCATTTT. It translates to CASSPDLGANQPQHF. The complete variable domain, with remaining parts taken from reference TRBV5-8 and TRBJ1-5, reads EAGVTQSPTHLIKTRGQQATLRCSPISGHTSVYWYQQALGLGLQFLLWYDEGEERNRGNFPPRFSGRQFPNYSSELNVNALELEDSALYLCASSPDLGANQPQHFGDGTRLSIL.

The V call is TRBV28, the J call TRBJ2-1, with 9 bases matching TRBD2. The germline V gene encodes CDR1 MDHEN and CDR2 SYDVKM. With V trimmed by 8 bases and J by 7 bases, 12 bases remained unmatched. This CDR3 spans 15 amino acids. CDR3 protein: CASSLGGRASNEQFF. CDR3 coding DNA: TGTGCCAGCTCTTTGGGCGGGAGGGCCAGTAATGAGCAGTTCTTC.

The chain employs TRBV27 and TRBJ1-1; D remains unclear. CDR1 is MNHEY, CDR2 SMNVEV, per germline (reference sequence). V lost 6 bases to trimming and J lost 3 bases, with 14 bases between them. There are 14 residues in the CDR3. CDR3 nucleotide sequence: TGTGCCAGCAGCAACTGGCGTTTGGACACTGAAGCTTTCTTT. This encodes CASSNWRLDTEAFF.

The genes are TRBV18 and TRBJ2-7; D is unresolved. Trimming stripped 3 bases from V and 1 base from J, with 13 bases between. This CDR3 comprises 15 residues. The germline V gene has CDR1 KGHSH and CDR2 LQKENI. CDR3 coding DNA: TGTGCCAGCTCACCGACGCTCGACGGATCCTACGAGCAGTACTTC. Residues: CASSPTLDGSYEQYF.

On this clone itself: A clone one base away is much larger, so this may be a read error. The V call is TRBV30, the J call TRBJ2-7; 8 bases are a match to TRBD1. Germline CDR1 reads GTSNPN; CDR2 reads SVGIG (reference sequence). This CDR3 comprises 15 residues. V trimming: 2 bases; J trimming: 2 bases; junction bases outside the gene matches: 8. CDR3 loop: CAWSRPGGSPYEQYF. In DNA, the CDR3 is TGTGCCTGGAGTCGGCCAGGGGGCTCCCCCTACGAGCAGTACTTC.

V and J are TRBV28 and TRBJ2-2; the D call may be TRBD1 or TRBD2 (5 bases each). The CDR3 runs to 16 residues. The germline CDR1 and CDR2 sequences are MDHEN and SYDVKM. Trimming stripped 7 bases from V and 2 bases from J, with 17 bases between. CDR3 protein: CASTVVGTVNTGELFF. CDR3 DNA sequence: TGTGCCAGCACCGTGGTCGGGACGGTTAACACCGGGGAGCTGTTTTTT.

The chain uses TRBV19 and TRBJ1-2; D may be TRBD1 (6 bases). The V gene lost 3 bases and the J gene lost 4 bases, with 12 bases spanning the gap. Germline CDR1 and CDR2: LNHDA and SQIVND (reference sequence). The CDR3 extends over 14 amino acids. The CDR3, as DNA: TGTGCCAGTAGTATGGAGGGGGAATTCTATGGCTACACCTTC. This sequence encodes CASSMEGEFYGYTF.

V usage is TRBV25-1 and J usage is TRBJ1-4, with D unclear. CDR1 MGHDK and CDR2 SYGVNS come from the germline V gene. V was shortened by 3 bases and J by 5 bases, with 10 bases between the two germline ends. The CDR3 runs to 14 residues. The CDR3 region is CASSDPSRNEKLFF. DNA for the CDR3: TGTGCCAGCAGTGACCCCTCAAGGAATGAAAAACTGTTTTTT.

This sequence joins TRBV18 and TRBJ1-4; D remains ambiguous. V was shortened by 6 bases and J by 7 bases, with 15 bases between the two germline ends. Germline V gene lookup returns CDR1 KGHSH and CDR2 LQKENI. This CDR3 is built from 14 residues. The DNA for the CDR3 is TGTGCCAGCTCCCAAAGGGCAGGTGGTGAAAAACTGTTTTTT. Residues: CASSQRAGGEKLFF.

V usage is TRBV25-1 and J usage is TRBJ2-7; 9 bases map to TRBD1. V lost 6 bases to trimming and J lost 4 bases; unmatched junction nucleotides: 13. Germline loops: CDR1 MGHDK, CDR2 SYGVNS. The CDR3 contains 16 residues. CDR3 amino acids: CASSKHSGTGSYEQYF. Written as DNA, the CDR3 is TGTGCCAGCAGCAAGCACTCTGGGACAGGGTCGTACGAGCAGTACTTC.

The CDR3 sequence is CASSLDSAAGNTIYF. In DNA form, the CDR3 reads TGTGCCAGCAGCTTGGACAGCGCTGCTGGAAACACCATATATTTT. The V call is TRBV7-9, the J call TRBJ1-3; D possibly corresponds to TRBD1 (6 bases). V was shortened by 3 bases and J by 2 bases, with 11 bases between the two germline ends. The V gene's germline CDR1 is SEHNR and CDR2 FQNEAQ (reference sequence). The CDR3 is made up of 15 amino acids.

The chain carries TRBV9 and TRBJ2-1; D ambiguous. CDR3 length: 14 amino acids. Germline CDR1 reads SGDLS; CDR2 reads YYNGEE. V shed 4 bases and J shed 2 bases, with 10 bases lying between them. The CDR3 region has the DNA TGTGCCAGCAGCCTCGACGGCACCTACAATGAGCAGTTCTTC. Its protein is CASSLDGTYNEQFF.

This clone showed up just once. This chain uses TRBV5-4 with TRBJ2-3, with 10 nucleotides matching TRBD2. The germline CDR1 and CDR2 sequences are SGHNT and YYREEE (reference sequence). The V gene end was trimmed by 0 bases and the J gene end by 2 bases; junction bases not matched to a gene: 3. The CDR3 consists of 16 residues. The DNA of the CDR3 is TGTGCCAGCAGCTTGGGACTAGCGGGTTTCACAGATACGCAGTATTTT. Translation gives CASSLGLAGFTDTQYF.

This clone was recorded only once. The chain is built from TRBV28 and TRBJ2-5; TRBD1 matches at 8 bases. V dropped 5 bases and J dropped 6; count of bases not matched to a gene: 8. The CDR3 totals 14 residues. Germline values: CDR1 MDHEN, CDR2 SYDVKM. The CDR3 DNA sequence: TGTGCCAGCAGTCCCGCAGGGGGCAGAAAGACCCAGTACTTC. Translated: CASSPAGGRKTQYF.

A word on this clone: A far larger clone is one nucleotide away, so this likely arose from a read error. V and J are TRBV5-4 and TRBJ1-1, with 7 bases aligning to TRBD1. The trim removed 4 bases at V and 1 base at J, leaving 4 bases unmatched. The CDR3 is made up of 14 amino acids. Germline V gene data show CDR1 as SGHNT and CDR2 as YYREEE (reference sequence). DNA for the CDR3: TGTGCCAGCAGCCAGACAGGGAGGAACACTGAAGCTTTCTTT. This codes for CASSQTGRNTEAFF.